This T cell receptor (beta chain) is drawn from a study of T cell changes during pregnancy in multiple sclerosis. The germline CDR1 and CDR2 sequences are SGHTA and FQGNSA. With 4 bases clipped from V and 4 bases from J, the junction kept 3 bases outside the gene matches. The CDR3 has 13 amino acids. The table came from immunoSEQ multiplex PCR; TCRdb's copy has only in-frame clones and leaves some out. The profile covers roughly 70,000 clones, with about nine tenths appearing a single time and 3% to 3.5% taken by the ten largest. This TCR was recovered from a female donor with multiple sclerosis, enrolled in a pregnancy study. The chain recombines TRBV7-2 with TRBJ1-2; TRBD1 aligns across 7 bases. The material sequenced was peripheral blood, taken before pregnancy. CDR3 region: CASSWRQGYGYTF. The CDR3 DNA is TGTGCCAGCAGCTGGCGACAGGGCTATGGCTACACCTTC.